This T cell receptor beta chain was sequenced during a study of cytomegalovirus exposure and HLA in healthy donors. Study-wide points: A few chains linked to CMV were shown in vitro to be specific for CMV antigens. Rare TCR sequences predominated, though certain public TCRs were found in many donors.

Per the germline V gene, CDR1 is MDHEN and CDR2 is SYDVKM. V lost 6 bases, J lost 4 bases, and 13 bases stayed unmatched. The CDR3 contains 16 residues. Comments on this clone: The antigen is not known.

Donors were drawn from the 120-subject validation cohort, separate from the roughly 700-subject first cohort. The data were produced by immunoSEQ multiplex PCR, yet TCRdb's version contains in-frame clones alone and is incomplete. Of over 200,000 clones listed, about nine tenths are singletons. The chain is built from TRBV28 and TRBJ2-7; 9 bases match TRBD1. The source is a woman between 18 and 29 years old in good health and CMV-seropositive. Material: PBMCs. The CDR3 here is CASRPWTGAFLYEQYF. CDR3 sequence (DNA): TGTGCCAGCAGACCCTGGACAGGGGCCTTTCTTTACGAGCAGTACTTC.